This TCR beta chain was identified during a study of blood T cell repertoires in COVID-19. The repertoire was sequenced with immunoSEQ multiplex PCR; TCRdb's copy has only in-frame clones and lacks some. The sample lists around 200,000 clones, over 80% occurring once. V lost 4 bases to trimming and J lost 7 bases; unmatched junction nucleotides: 5. This CDR3 has 14 amino acids. CDR1 and CDR2 from the germline V gene are ENHRY and SYGVKD. This clone was recorded a few times. The sequenced sample consisted of PBMCs or T cells enriched from blood (not recorded which). This chain connects TRBV10-3 to TRBJ1-5; the match to TRBD1 covers 9 bases. The receptor comes from a man aged 25 to 40 who had recovered from COVID-19. The CDR3 is CAISGDRDGQPQHF. CDR3 DNA sequence: TGTGCCATCAGTGGGGACAGGGATGGGCAGCCCCAGCATTTT.